This T cell receptor beta chain was found in a study of blood T cell repertoires in COVID-19. Overall study: In each case, the material was cDNA or gDNA derived from T cells, B-cell-depleted T cells, or PBMCs.

V trimming: 5 bases; J trimming: 3 bases; junction bases outside the gene matches: 8. CDR1 is MNHEY and CDR2 is SMNVEV in the germline V gene (reference sequence). This CDR3 has 17 amino acids. This table comes from immunoSEQ multiplex PCR, and its TCRdb copy is limited to in-frame clones, with some not included. The table includes some 260,000 clones, 70% to 90% detected once. The sample consisted of peripheral blood. The receptor was derived from an elderly man with acute or convalescent COVID-19. This chain joins TRBV27 and TRBJ2-7, with 15 bases lining up with TRBD2. The CDR3 sequence is CASSQEGLAGGRYEQYF. The CDR3 bases are TGTGCCAGCAGTCAGGAGGGACTAGCGGGGGGCCGCTACGAGCAGTACTTC.